The 2 T cell receptor beta chains below were found in one sample sequenced in a study of graft-versus-host responses after intestinal transplantation. No antigen has been identified for these receptors. Assay: immunoSEQ multiplex PCR; the TCRdb copy retains only in-frame clones and omits some. The data hold about 130,000 clones, with more than 90% observed a single time. The sequencing here drew on unstimulated CD4+ T cells sorted from spleen or lymph node cells, taken before intestinal transplant. These receptors came from a human donor who received an intestinal transplant.

The V gene is TRBV18, the J gene TRBJ2-7, with 12 bases lining up with TRBD2. CDR1 is KGHSH and CDR2 is LQKENI in the germline V gene. After removal of 6 bases from V and 3 bases from J, the junction contained 6 bases not matched to a gene. The CDR3 extends over 15 amino acids. This CDR3 is CASSPTSGGHYEQYF. In DNA form, the CDR3 reads TGTGCCAGCTCTCCCACTAGCGGGGGGCACTACGAGCAGTACTTC. Combining the CDR3 with reference TRBV18 and TRBJ2-7 gives the whole variable domain NAGVMQNPRHLVRRRGQEARLRCSPMKGHSHVYWYRQLPEEGLKFMVYLQKENIIDESGMPKERFSAEFPKEGPSILRIQQVVRGDSAAYFCASSPTSGGHYEQYFGPGTRLTVT.

The chain employs TRBV25-1 and TRBJ1-6; D is ambiguous. The V gene lost 7 bases and the J gene lost 9 bases, with 16 bases spanning the gap. CDR1 and CDR2 from the germline V gene are MGHDK and SYGVNS. This CDR3 comprises 14 residues. The CDR3 bases are TGTGCCAGCACGCCGGGCGGTTTGGGTTCACCCCTCCACTTT. Protein sequence: CASTPGGLGSPLHF.